This T cell receptor (beta chain) came from a study of early T cells in non-severe SARS-CoV-2 infection. With respect to this clonotype: Possible read error: a much larger clone is one base away. This is likely a read error, given that the CDR3 carries no conserved phenylalanine or tryptophan at its end.

V trimming: 3 bases; J trimming: 7 bases; junction bases outside the gene matches: 6. CDR1 SGDLS and CDR2 YYNGEE come from the germline V gene. CDR3 length: 13 amino acids. TCRdb redid the calling of the 5' RACE reads with MiXCR, one entry per CDR3 protein. The table records roughly 25,000 distinct CDR3 sequences, around 5.5% of them present only once. Sequences were obtained from whole blood. The TCR originated in an adult who was a healthcare worker with PCR-confirmed SARS-CoV-2 infection or an uninfected control (not recorded which). The chain carries TRBV9 and TRBJ1-1; 7 nucleotides match TRBD1. CDR3 DNA sequence: TGTGCCAGCAGCGCAACCGGGACAGATGAAGCTTTCATT. Protein product: CASSATGTDEAFI.